Listed here are 30 T cell receptor beta chains from one sample, sequenced in a study of T cell changes during pregnancy in multiple sclerosis. Libraries were prepared by immunoSEQ multiplex PCR; TCRdb keeps only in-frame clonotypes and omits some of them. This sample has tens of thousands of clones, with more than 90% found just once. The source was peripheral blood, collected in the first trimester of pregnancy. The receptors shown here come from a female donor with multiple sclerosis, enrolled in a pregnancy study.

V usage is TRBV30 and J usage is TRBJ2-3; 11 bases agree with TRBD1. The CDR3 sequence is 16 residues long. V trimming: 5 bases; J trimming: 2 bases; junction bases outside the gene matches: 9. Germline CDR1 is GTSNPN and CDR2 is SVGIG (reference sequence). As DNA, the CDR3 is TGTGCCTGGGACATGGGACAGGGGGTCCCCACAGATACGCAGTATTTT. Its translation is CAWDMGQGVPTDTQYF. The full variable domain, its missing parts supplied by reference TRBV30 and TRBJ2-3, is SQTIHQWPATLVQPVGSPLSLECTVEGTSNPNLYWYRQAAGRGLQLLFYSVGIGQISSEVPQNLSASRPQDRQFILSSKKLLLSDSGFYLCAWDMGQGVPTDTQYFGPGTRLTVL.

This clone was recorded once. This chain joins TRBV6-1 and TRBJ1-5, with 8 positions matching TRBD1. The V segment lost 11 bases and the J segment 2 bases; nucleotides outside the gene matches: 11. The CDR3 contains 15 residues. Per the germline V gene, CDR1 is MNHNS and CDR2 is SASEGT. CDR3 sequence (DNA): TGTGCCGGTAGTCTGTCGGGACAGGGCAATCAGCCCCAGCATTTT. This sequence encodes CAGSLSGQGNQPQHF.

The rearrangement links TRBV7-2 to TRBJ2-7; D might be TRBD1 (6 bases). There are 14 residues in the CDR3. CDR1 and CDR2 (germline): SGHTA, FQGNSA. V gave up 5 bases and J gave up 3 bases, with 14 bases separating them. The CDR3 DNA reads TGTGCCAGCAGCCTCAGACAGGACGGCTACGAGCAGTACTTC. It is translated as CASSLRQDGYEQYF.

The genes are TRBV27 and TRBJ2-1, with 7 bases aligning to TRBD2. Germline V CDR1 and CDR2: MNHEY, SMNVEV (reference sequence). V gave up 3 bases and J gave up 3 bases; unmatched junction bases: 8. The CDR3 is made up of 16 amino acids. CDR3 coding DNA: TGTGCCAGCAGTTTGGCGGCGGGAGAAATCTACAATGAGCAGTTCTTC. Amino acids: CASSLAAGEIYNEQFF.

The chain is built from TRBV4-2 and TRBJ1-4; 7 bases align to TRBD1. The CDR3 runs to 16 residues. CDR1 is LGHNA and CDR2 is YNFKEQ in the germline V gene. V lost 1 base, J lost 5 bases, and 7 bases stayed unmatched. CDR3: CASSQGERGQNEKLFF. The DNA of the CDR3 is TGTGCCAGCAGCCAAGGGGAAAGGGGGCAGAATGAAAAACTGTTTTTT.

The rearrangement joins TRBV7-9 to TRBJ2-6, with D uncertain. V lost 4 bases and J lost 0, with 10 bases in between. CDR3 length: 16 amino acids. The germline gives CDR1 SEHNR, CDR2 FQNEAQ (reference sequence). CDR3 in amino acids: CASSSTLASGANVLTF. Written as DNA, the CDR3 is TGTGCCAGCAGCTCGACACTTGCCTCTGGGGCCAACGTCCTGACTTTC.

This clone was counted once. The chain uses TRBV6-6 and TRBJ1-4; no clear D. This CDR3 is 15 amino acids long. Trimming removed 1 base from V and 1 base from J, with 7 bases in between. CDR1 and CDR2 (germline): MNHNY, SVGAGI (reference sequence). DNA for the CDR3: TGTGCCAGCAGTTACTTCAGTCGAACTAATGAAAAACTGTTTTTT. Translation: CASSYFSRTNEKLFF.

This clone was observed a single time. V is TRBV27 and J is TRBJ2-3, with TRBD2 matching over 7 bases. Germline V gene sequence: CDR1 MNHEY, CDR2 SMNVEV (reference sequence). With 5 bases clipped from V and 0 bases from J, the junction kept 5 bases outside the gene matches. The CDR3 is made up of 15 amino acids. DNA for the CDR3: TGTGCCAGCAGTCCGTGGGAGGGCAGCACAGATACGCAGTATTTT. Its protein product is CASSPWEGSTDTQYF.

The chain couples TRBV7-9 to TRBJ2-3; no clear D. Germline V gene sequence: CDR1 SEHNR, CDR2 FQNEAQ (reference sequence). This CDR3 comprises 12 residues. Trimming shortened V by 4 bases and J by 3 bases, and 5 bases separated the two germline ends. CDR3 residues: CASSSGTDTQYF. The CDR3 region has the DNA TGTGCCAGCAGCTCCGGGACAGATACGCAGTATTTT. The whole variable domain, remainder taken from reference TRBV7-9 and TRBJ2-3, is DTGVSQNPRHKITKRGQNVTFRCDPISEHNRLYWYRQTLGQGPEFLTYFQNEAQLEKSRLLSDRFSAERPKGSFSTLEIQRTEQGDSAMYLCASSSGTDTQYFGPGTRLTVL.

The gene calls are TRBV19 and TRBJ2-2; tentatively, D is TRBD2 (6 bases). Trimming took 7 bases from V and 2 from J, leaving 14 bases between them. This CDR3 is 15 amino acids long. Germline CDR1 reads LNHDA; CDR2 reads SQIVND (reference sequence). Written as DNA, the CDR3 is TGTGCCAGTAAGGGTAGCGGCCTTAACACCGGGGAGCTGTTTTTT. As protein: CASKGSGLNTGELFF.

The chain combines TRBV10-1 with TRBJ2-3, with 7 bases identical to TRBD2. The ends lost 3 bases at V and 2 bases at J; junction bases unmatched: 11. CDR1 WNHNN and CDR2 SYGVQD come from the germline V gene (reference sequence). The CDR3 covers 17 residues. The CDR3 here is CASSDGGLAASTDTQYF. The CDR3 nucleotides are TGCGCCAGCAGTGATGGTGGGCTAGCGGCCTCCACAGATACGCAGTATTTT.

The sample holds a few counts of this clone. The rearrangement uses TRBV4-1 and TRBJ2-7; a possible D gene is TRBD2 (6 bases). There are 14 residues in the CDR3. V lost 1 base, J lost 4 bases, and 11 bases lay in between. Germline loops: CDR1 MGHRA, CDR2 YSYEKL. As DNA, the CDR3 is TGCGCCAGCAGCCAAGCATCAGGGAGGTACGAGCAGTACTTC. The encoded protein is CASSQASGRYEQYF.

The V call is TRBV27, the J call TRBJ1-2; 7 bases are shared with TRBD1. Unmatched junction bases numbered 5, after V lost 3 bases and J lost 4 bases. Looked up from germline, CDR1 is MNHEY and CDR2 is SMNVEV (reference sequence). The CDR3 totals 14 residues. As DNA, the CDR3 is TGTGCCAGCAGTTTTCGCGGGACAGCCTATGGCTACACCTTC. Translated, it gives CASSFRGTAYGYTF.

The CDR3 coding sequence is TGCGCCAGCAGCCGGGGAGCCCTGACTCCCGGGGAGCTGTTTTTT. This translates into CASSRGALTPGELFF. The chain is built from TRBV4-3 and TRBJ2-2; a possible D gene is TRBD2 (5 bases). CDR1 is LGHNA, CDR2 YSLEER, per germline. V lost 4 bases and J 6 bases, leaving 15 bases between the germline ends. This CDR3 region has 15 residues.

The chain recombines TRBV9 with TRBJ2-1; 9 nucleotides line up with TRBD1. Germline CDR1 reads SGDLS; CDR2 reads YYNGEE. This CDR3 is 14 amino acids long. V lost 4 bases to trimming and J lost 9 bases; unmatched junction nucleotides: 8. CDR3 DNA: TGTGCCAGCAGCTATCCCGGGACAGGGAGTGAGCAGTTCTTC. As protein: CASSYPGTGSEQFF.

This chain connects TRBV30 to TRBJ2-7; weak D call: TRBD1 (6 bases). The length of the CDR3 is 14 residues. The germline V gene has CDR1 GTSNPN and CDR2 SVGIG (reference sequence). Deletions cut 2 bases from V and 6 bases from J, with 17 bases between. The CDR3 here is CAWSPIFEGGEQYF. Written as DNA, the CDR3 is TGTGCCTGGAGTCCCATTTTTGAAGGGGGCGAGCAGTACTTC. The whole variable domain, remainder taken from reference TRBV30 and TRBJ2-7, is SQTIHQWPATLVQPVGSPLSLECTVEGTSNPNLYWYRQAAGRGLQLLFYSVGIGQISSEVPQNLSASRPQDRQFILSSKKLLLSDSGFYLCAWSPIFEGGEQYFGPGTRLTVT.

This clone was found once. The chain carries TRBV5-1 and TRBJ2-3; TRBD1 aligns across 7 bases. There are 15 residues in the CDR3. V shed 1 base and J 4 bases; nucleotides not matched to a gene: 6. CDR1 and CDR2 from the germline V gene are SGHRS and YFSETQ. CDR3 coding DNA: TGCGCCAGCAGCTTGAGGGGGCGGGTGGCAGATACGCAGTATTTT. Protein sequence: CASSLRGRVADTQYF.

CDR3 DNA sequence: TGTGCCAGCAGTGACTTAGCGGGAGGGTTCACTAACGAGCAGTACTTC. This translates into CASSDLAGGFTNEQYF. The chain has TRBV6-1 and TRBJ2-7; TRBD2 aligns across 11 bases. Germline CDR1 and CDR2: MNHNS and SASEGT. This CDR3 comprises 16 residues. Losses at the gene ends were 3 bases for V and 5 bases for J; bases not matched to a gene: 9.

V usage is TRBV11-1 and J usage is TRBJ2-1; 9 bases agree with TRBD2. Germline V lookup: CDR1 SGHAT, CDR2 FQDESV (reference sequence). The length of the CDR3 is 16 residues. Losses at the gene ends were 1 base for V and 3 bases for J; bases not matched to a gene: 4. The CDR3 region is CASSLGTSDLYNEQFF. The CDR3 DNA follows: TGTGCCAGCAGCTTAGGGACTAGCGACCTCTACAATGAGCAGTTCTTC.

The J gene is TRBJ1-2, the V gene TRBV6-5; TRBD1 might be the D (5 bases). The CDR3 spans 15 residues. CDR1 and CDR2 (germline): MNHEY, SVGAGI. With 0 bases removed from V and 6 bases from J, the gap between germline ends came to 14 bases. DNA of the CDR3: TGTGCCAGCAGTTACTCGGTTTTTGAGACAGATGGCTACACCTTC. Residues: CASSYSVFETDGYTF.

This CDR3 reads CASSPTSGSYEQYF. The CDR3, as DNA: TGTGCCAGCAGCCCGACTAGCGGTTCCTACGAGCAGTACTTC. The chain uses TRBV7-2 and TRBJ2-7; 9 nucleotides align to TRBD2. This CDR3 spans 14 amino acids. The junction had 3 bases not matched to a gene; V was cut back by 5 bases and J by 1 base. The germline V gene has CDR1 SGHTA and CDR2 FQGNSA.

The chain employs TRBV27 and TRBJ2-1, with 7 bases identical to TRBD2. Germline V gene sequence: CDR1 MNHEY, CDR2 SMNVEV (reference sequence). This CDR3 comprises 14 residues. V lost 5 bases, J lost 6 bases, and 7 bases stayed unmatched. Written as DNA, the CDR3 is TGTGCCAGCAGTCCACAGCGGGGTGGCAATGAGCAGTTCTTC. Translating gives CASSPQRGGNEQFF.

A note on this clone: A junction boundary mismatches the germline segment, possibly from a read error. This chain connects TRBV29-1 to TRBJ2-7, with 7 bases aligning to TRBD1. CDR1 and CDR2 from the germline V gene are SQVTM and ANQGSEA. CDR3 size: 16 residues. CDR3 amino acids: CSVEESRQGVTYEQCF. CDR3 nucleotide sequence: TGCAGCGTTGAAGAGAGCAGGCAGGGGGTCACCTACGAGCAGTGCTTC.

The CDR3 is CASSPRTGVSYEQYF. CDR3 DNA sequence: TGTGCCAGCAGCCCTCGGACAGGGGTGTCCTACGAGCAGTACTTC. The chain joins TRBV7-9 to TRBJ2-7; 9 nucleotides align to TRBD1. The germline V gene has CDR1 SEHNR and CDR2 FQNEAQ (reference sequence). V lost 5 bases and J lost 1; bases outside the gene matches: 6. The CDR3 is 15 amino acids.

The CDR3 region has the DNA TGTGCCAGCAGTTTCTGGACAGGGACGTTGGCCGAGCAGTACTTC. Protein product: CASSFWTGTLAEQYF. V usage is TRBV28 and J usage is TRBJ2-7; the match to TRBD1 covers 8 bases. The CDR3 covers 15 residues. With 3 bases clipped from V and 6 bases from J, the junction kept 10 bases outside the gene matches. Germline V lookup: CDR1 MDHEN, CDR2 SYDVKM.

J is TRBJ1-5 and V is TRBV2, with TRBD1 identical over 9 bases. The germline CDR1 and CDR2 sequences are SNHLY and FYNNEI. The CDR3 spans 15 residues. Trimming at V came to 5 bases and at J to 6 bases, leaving 8 bases not matched to a gene. The CDR3 reads CASSQQGAPAQPQHF. In nucleotides, the CDR3 is TGTGCCAGCAGTCAACAGGGGGCGCCGGCTCAGCCCCAGCATTTT.

V is TRBV25-1 and J is TRBJ2-7; 8 positions match TRBD1. Germline-derived CDR1 and CDR2 are MGHDK and SYGVNS. The CDR3 loop spans 15 amino acids. The junction had 11 bases not matched to a gene; V was cut back by 7 bases and J by 3 bases. The CDR3 nucleotides are TGTGCCAGCATCGGACAGGGAGTGGGTGGCTACGAGCAGTACTTC. Its protein is CASIGQGVGGYEQYF.

V is TRBV7-6 and J is TRBJ1-4, with TRBD1 identical over 7 bases. V lost 6 bases to trimming and J lost 8 bases; unmatched junction nucleotides: 6. CDR1 is SGHVS, CDR2 FNYEAQ, per germline. The CDR3 contains 13 residues. CDR3 sequence: CASRRQGGEKLFF. The CDR3 coding sequence is TGTGCCAGCAGGCGACAGGGTGGGGAAAAACTGTTTTTT.

The rearrangement joins TRBV9 to TRBJ2-2; no reliable D call. CDR3 length equals 13 residues. CDR1 and CDR2 (germline): SGDLS, YYNGEE. V was cut by 5 bases and J by 7 bases, with 12 bases left in between. CDR3 protein: CASRPPSNGELFF. DNA of the CDR3: TGTGCCAGCAGGCCCCCCTCTAACGGGGAGCTGTTTTTT.

The chain is built from TRBV19 and TRBJ1-4, with 8 nucleotides matching TRBD1. The CDR3 has 17 amino acids. CDR1 and CDR2 from the germline V gene are LNHDA and SQIVND (reference sequence). Trimming cost V 4 bases and J 6 bases; bases outside gene matches: 13. CDR3 in DNA: TGTGCCAGTAGTACGCCAAGTACCAGGGGGCCGGATGAAAAACTGTTTTTT. This encodes CASSTPSTRGPDEKLFF.